This record covers a single TCR beta chain. Its antigen remains unidentified. CDR1 is SGHRS and CDR2 is YFSETQ in the germline V gene. The trim removed 1 base at V and 4 bases at J, leaving 8 bases unmatched. The CDR3 consists of 17 residues. These data are taken from a study of cytomegalovirus exposure and HLA in healthy donors. Whole-study context: About 79% of 398 genotyped donors fell in the Caucasian-associated ancestry cluster.

Study results and caveats: The study listed 164 cytomegalovirus-associated TCR beta chains. Because they were indistinguishable, some V segments, including TRBV6-2 and TRBV6-3, were excluded.

The PCR contained 60 Vbeta and 13 Jbeta primers. Profiling relied on immunoSEQ multiplex PCR, and the TCRdb table lists in-frame clones only, not all of them. This sample has 150,000 or so clones, with more than 70% found just once. The origin of this receptor is a man aged 45-60 years in good health and CMV-seronegative. The chain couples TRBV5-1 to TRBJ2-7, with TRBD2 matching 13 bases. Sequencing used PBMCs. CDR3 residues: CASSLPGLAGRSYEQYF. Written as DNA, the CDR3 is TGCGCCAGCAGCTTGCCGGGACTAGCGGGGCGTTCGTACGAGCAGTACTTC.